Listed below are T cell receptor beta chains from one sample, sequenced in a study of shared clonotypes between healthy human individuals. Sequenced by immunoSEQ multiplex PCR; TCRdb stores in-frame clones only, minus some. The sample gives around 2,100,000 clones, about 95% of which show up once; roughly 1.2% is in the top ten. Sequenced material: naive CD8+ T cells sorted from blood. Receptors originate from a man between 18 and 35 years old in good health. Both conserved end residues are trimmed from each CDR3. D genes are given only for firm matches.

length | V | D | CDR3
14 | TRBV10-2 | TRBD1 | ASSERGQGASGELF
14 | TRBV10-1 | TRBD1 | ASSALTGTVHNEQF
13 | TRBV7-9 | NA | ASSLSQGGPGELF
9 | TRBV12-2 | NA | ASRPRREQY
9 | TRBV6-6 | NA | ASSSIHEQY
13 | TRBV9 | NA | ASSEGGFGTDTQY
13 | TRBV7-9 | TRBD1 | ASSHPGQGYNEQF
15 | TRBV19 | NA | ASSIRQGGASYNEQF
16 | TRBV19 | TRBD1 | ASSIGGTGTGGIYEQY
11 | TRBV29-1 | NA | SVEDGTNYGYT
12 | TRBV28 | NA | ASSPTFSNQPQH
13 | TRBV27 | NA | ASSLTATGNYGYT
13 | TRBV7-8 | NA | ASSPYGGPTQVQF
12 | TRBV4-2 | NA | ASSQERGAGELF
13 | TRBV5-1 | TRBD2 | ASSLGLAGSYEQY
14 | TRBV11-2 | TRBD2 | ASSLSIGGAYNEQF
12 | TRBV12-2 | NA | ASRLPRGNEKLF
12 | TRBV7-9 | NA | ASSLTLITGELF
18 | TRBV27 | TRBD2 | ASSLWVLGSGREFYNEQF
14 | TRBV5-1 | NA | ASLGGGKGTNEKLF
12 | TRBV4-1 | TRBD1 | ASSPSGQAYEQY
11 | TRBV9 | NA | ASSVGPSYEQY
14 | TRBV15 | TRBD2 | ATSDTSGAYTDTQY
11 | TRBV29-1 | TRBD2 | SATSGSNYEQY
13 | TRBV9 | NA | ASSVGGHPNTEAF
14 | TRBV5-1 | TRBD1 | ASSFFRTGGPYEQY
10 | TRBV11-2 | NA | ASSSRENTIY
11 | TRBV9 | NA | ASSVGQAPEAF
12 | TRBV19 | NA | ASSGAQFVYEQY
11 | TRBV6-5 | NA | ASSYSSGDEAF
13 | TRBV6-6 | TRBD1 | ASSLFRGTNEKLF
12 | TRBV9 | NA | ASSAPPGQETQY
15 | TRBV5-6 | TRBD1 | ASSLAGTGGRDNEQF
13 | TRBV4-3 | NA | ASSQEAGPFYEQY
17 | TRBV11-1 | TRBD2 | ASSPTLAGGLRSYNEQF
12 | TRBV4-1 | TRBD2 | ASKVGLAGNEQF
11 | TRBV11-1 | NA | ASSLGQVYEQY
14 | TRBV7-9 | TRBD2 | ASSLAWGLGADTQY
14 | TRBV7-2 | TRBD1 | ASSATGTGSSYEQY
13 | TRBV19 | NA | ASSMGPGAEDTQY
14 | TRBV7-9 | NA | ASSYGPTQASEKLF
13 | TRBV11-2 | TRBD1 | ASSLVGTASYEQY
14 | TRBV27 | TRBD2 | ASSLLGLAGDREQY
13 | TRBV19 | TRBD2 | ASSIQGGPFETQY
10 | TRBV30 | NA | AWTLGTGELF
12 | TRBV4-3 | NA | ASSQEGFADTQY
11 | TRBV30 | NA | AYLLGGPYGYT